This record covers a single T cell receptor (beta chain). Its antigen is not yet known. Base quality data are lacking; no much larger clone is found one base away. The library was built by means of the immunoSEQ multiplex PCR assay. RNA was extracted from all samples and reverse transcribed into cDNA, which served as template for TCR sequencing. SuperScript III was used to make first-strand cDNA, primed with a 2:1 mix of oligo-dT and random hexamers. A synthetic immune receptor repertoire was used to measure amplification bias, and any remaining bias was corrected computationally. From the authors' description of their analysis: After raw reads were preprocessed to remove errors, the CDR3 was defined following IMGT conventions as running from the conserved cysteine to phenylalanine. To get clonality, Shannon entropy was normalized by log2 of the number of productive unique TCRs and the result was subtracted from 1. Whether scalp clones were CD4 or CD8 was inferred by matching scalp TCRbeta sequences against CD4 and CD8 repertoires sorted from blood. TCRdb stores this immuneACCESS table with in-frame sequences only. Part of the clones is absent; in the studies checked, under half of the shortfall reflects unresolved V genes, and no reason is known for the rest. V and J calls and clone size are copied from that table; D and trimming were computed from the DNA. In all, the sample holds 180,000 or so clones, and 40% to 65% of those were seen once. Of the sample, about a tenth falls within the top ten clones.

These data originate in a study of CD8+ T cells in alopecia areata (dated by TCRdb to the late 2010s). Regarding the research as a whole: The treated patients, all with moderate-to-severe alopecia areata, were enrolled in an open-label pilot trial of oral tofacitinib given at 5 to 10 mg twice daily. The SALT score, which quantifies the percentage of affected scalp surface area, was used to measure disease severity in treated patients. The RNA source kit depended on sample type: the PAXgene miRNA kit for fixed scalp, the miRNeasy kit for PBMCs, and the RNeasy kit for mouse skin. Patients stayed on tofacitinib for 6 to 18 months and then had 6 months of follow-up off drug so that delayed response and recurrence could be assessed. The study used high-throughput TCRbeta sequencing to examine T cell clonal expansion in alopecia areata, in both the C3H/HeJ mouse model and human patients. Tofacitinib-treated patients had biopsies at baseline and at 4 and 24 weeks of treatment, with a later scalp biopsy in several patients. TCRbeta CDR3 regions were amplified by immunoSEQ multiplex PCR with 35 Vbeta forward and 13 Jbeta reverse primers. In humans, TCRbeta sequencing was performed on scalp tissue and on sorted CD4+ and CD8+ peripheral blood T cells from healthy controls and from patients with patchy or totalis/universalis alopecia areata. Clonality in the scalp was compared among normal scalp (n=4), patchy alopecia areata scalp (n=8), and alopecia totalis/universalis scalp (n=8). General study outcomes and caveats: Higher clonality and more expanded CD8+ clones were observed in lesional scalp than in normal scalp, particularly in alopecia totalis/universalis, a finding suggestive of antigenic drive. During tofacitinib treatment, many expanded lesional clones stuck around in both scalp and blood, and this persistence may partly explain why relapse happens after treatment is stopped. Tofacitinib significantly decreased scalp clonality and the number of expanded CD8+ clones among the top 100 scalp clones. Because the treated cohort was small and included a single nonresponder, larger studies are needed to assess links between baseline CD8+ expansion and response. Scalp TCR repertoire analysis is complicated because resident alphabeta T cells in normal human skin are also sequenced, whereas mouse skin is dominated by gammadelta T cells. Shared TCR sequences between patients were less evident than in mice, which may be partly attributable to HLA diversity in the patient population.

The treatment or condition label corresponds to: oral pan-JAK inhibitor, 5-10 mg twice daily. Lesional scalp punch biopsies and peripheral blood were obtained from alopecia areata patients. PBMCs were isolated by density centrifugation and stained for CD3, CD4 and CD8, and CD4+ and CD8+ T cells were sorted on a FACSAria. Looking up the germline V gene (reference sequence) yields CDR1 GTSNPN and CDR2 SVGIG. The trim is 1 base for V and 3 bases for J, with a gap of 3 bases between the germline ends. Including cysteine and phenylalanine, the CDR3 has 11 amino acids. This entry keeps only the CDR3 DNA: 33 bases, framed from base 1.

This sequence originates from a human donor with alopecia areata. The sequences come from CD8+ T cells sorted from blood, collected around week 53, from a patient treated with tofacitinib. The chain links TRBV30 with TRBJ1-2, with no reliable assignment of the D segment. CDR3 reads: CAWSEDYGYTF. The DNA sequence is TGTGCCTGGAGTGAGGACTATGGCTACACCTTC.